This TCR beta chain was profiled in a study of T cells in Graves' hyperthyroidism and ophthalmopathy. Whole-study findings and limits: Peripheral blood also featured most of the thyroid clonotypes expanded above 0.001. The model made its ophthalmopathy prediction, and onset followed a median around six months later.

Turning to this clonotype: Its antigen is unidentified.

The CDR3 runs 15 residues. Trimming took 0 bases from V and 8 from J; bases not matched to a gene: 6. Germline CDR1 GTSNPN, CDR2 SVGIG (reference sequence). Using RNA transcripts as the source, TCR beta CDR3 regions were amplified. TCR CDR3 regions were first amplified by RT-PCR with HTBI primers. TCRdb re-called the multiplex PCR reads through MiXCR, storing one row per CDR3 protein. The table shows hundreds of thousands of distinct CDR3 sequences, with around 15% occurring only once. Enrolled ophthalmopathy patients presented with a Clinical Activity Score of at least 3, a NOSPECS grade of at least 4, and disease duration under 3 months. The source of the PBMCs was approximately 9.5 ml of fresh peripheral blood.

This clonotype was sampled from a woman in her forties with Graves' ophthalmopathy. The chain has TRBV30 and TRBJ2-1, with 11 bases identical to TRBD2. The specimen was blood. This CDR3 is CAWSVLAGGGDEQFF. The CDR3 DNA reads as TGTGCCTGGAGTGTGCTAGCGGGAGGTGGGGATGAGCAGTTCTTC.